The 18 T cell receptor beta chains given below trace back to one sample, sequenced in a study of cytomegalovirus exposure and HLA in healthy donors. PCR used 60 Vbeta primers and 13 Jbeta primers. The assay was immunoSEQ multiplex PCR, and TCRdb's table has in-frame clones only and misses some. The sample has about 230,000 clones, about 83% seen once. The source material was PBMCs. The receptors were sampled from a human donor in good health.

This rearrangement joins TRBV18 to TRBJ1-1, with D uncertain. Germline loops: CDR1 KGHSH, CDR2 LQKENI. This CDR3 region has 16 residues. The V end was cut by 5 bases, the J end by 0 bases, with 16 bases between. The CDR3 DNA sequence: TGTGCCAGCTCAATCCCGGCAGGAAAGATGAACACTGAAGCTTTCTTT. Encoded protein: CASSIPAGKMNTEAFF. Full variable domain (missing parts from reference TRBV18 and TRBJ1-1): NAGVMQNPRHLVRRRGQEARLRCSPMKGHSHVYWYRQLPEEGLKFMVYLQKENIIDESGMPKERFSAEFPKEGPSILRIQQVVRGDSAAYFCASSIPAGKMNTEAFFGQGTRLTVV.

V gene TRBV21-1 combines with J gene TRBJ1-2; TRBD1, the D gene given by the table, was not confirmed from the DNA. TRBV21-1 is a pseudogene. The CDR3 sequence is 18 residues long. In DNA, the CDR3 is TGTGCCAGCAGCCCCCGACGTTGTGGACAGGGAAGGGACTATGGCTACACCTTC. Protein sequence: CASSPRRCGQGRDYGYTF.

The chain couples TRBV6-5 to TRBJ2-5; 7 positions match TRBD1. Germline V gene lookup returns CDR1 MNHEY and CDR2 SVGAGI. The J segment lost 4 bases and the V segment lost 6 bases, leaving 8 bases of the junction unmatched. This CDR3 comprises 14 residues. CDR3 coding DNA: TGTGCCAGCAGCCGGGGACAGTTAGCAGAGACCCAGTACTTC. This encodes CASSRGQLAETQYF.

The chain links TRBV14 to TRBJ1-1, with a possible D match to TRBD1 (5 bases). CDR1 SGHDN and CDR2 FVKESK come from the germline V gene. V was pared by 4 bases and J by 1 base, with 7 bases between. CDR3 length: 13 amino acids. The CDR3 DNA sequence: TGTGCCAGCAGCCTGACAGCGAACACTGAAGCTTTCTTT. It translates to CASSLTANTEAFF.

The J gene is TRBJ2-7, the V gene TRBV11-2; 9 nucleotides align to TRBD1. The germline V gene has CDR1 SGHAT and CDR2 FQNNGV. The CDR3 consists of 13 residues. The J segment lost 4 bases and the V segment lost 4 bases, leaving 2 bases of the junction unmatched. The CDR3 reads CASSYGTGYEQYF. DNA for the CDR3: TGTGCCAGCAGCTACGGGACAGGGTACGAGCAGTACTTC.

The chain joins TRBV7-2 to TRBJ2-2, with a possible D match to TRBD2 (6 bases). From germline, CDR1 is SGHTA and CDR2 FQGNSA. The CDR3 contains 14 residues. V lost 1 base to trimming and J lost 5 bases, with 8 bases between them. CDR3 in amino acids: CASSLVRGTGELFF. Written as DNA, the CDR3 is TGTGCCAGCAGCTTAGTCCGGGGGACCGGGGAGCTGTTTTTT.

The rearrangement links TRBV6-5 to TRBJ2-7; no firm D call. The CDR3 extends over 12 amino acids. Germline V gene data show CDR1 as MNHEY and CDR2 as SVGAGI. The V end was cut by 2 bases, the J end by 3 bases, with 5 bases between. The CDR3 loop is CASSYGHYEQYF. Written as DNA, the CDR3 is TGTGCCAGCAGTTACGGGCACTACGAGCAGTACTTC.

The gene calls are TRBV2 and TRBJ2-7, with D maybe TRBD2 (5 bases). This CDR3 contains 14 residues. Germline V lookup: CDR1 SNHLY, CDR2 FYNNEI. Trimming removed 3 bases from V and 1 base from J, with 10 bases in between. The CDR3 coding sequence is TGTGCCAGCAGTGAGGTAGCGCGTTCCTACGAGCAGTACTTC. This codes for CASSEVARSYEQYF.

This chain connects TRBV6-5 to TRBJ2-1; D may be TRBD2 (7 bases). The germline V gene encodes CDR1 MNHEY and CDR2 SVGAGI. The CDR3 runs to 16 residues. V was shortened by 0 bases and J by 8 bases, with 17 bases between the two germline ends. CDR3 residues: CASSYSKRGGTHEQFF. CDR3 nucleotide sequence: TGTGCCAGCAGTTACTCGAAGAGGGGGGGAACCCATGAGCAGTTCTTC.

This clone has a single count. The chain combines TRBV6-5 with TRBJ1-2, with 8 bases that match TRBD1. In germline, CDR1 is MNHEY, CDR2 SVGAGI. Trimming at V came to 4 bases and at J to 3 bases, leaving 4 bases not matched to a gene. This CDR3 contains 14 residues. This CDR3 is CASSSRQGYYGYTF. The CDR3 bases are TGTGCCAGCAGTTCACGACAGGGGTACTATGGCTACACCTTC.

This chain joins TRBV7-8 and TRBJ1-1; possible D gene TRBD1, 6 bases. The germline gives CDR1 SGHVS, CDR2 FQNEAQ. The length of the CDR3 is 15 residues. V was shortened by 5 bases and J by 7 bases, with 20 bases between the two germline ends. CDR3 in DNA: TGTGCCAGCAGCCCCATGCTAGGGGGGGCCGGTGAAGCTTTCTTT. Translated: CASSPMLGGAGEAFF.

The chain uses TRBV7-9 and TRBJ2-3; the match to TRBD1 covers 8 bases. Germline V CDR1 and CDR2: SEHNR, FQNEAQ (reference sequence). After removal of 5 bases from V and 1 base from J, the junction contained 8 bases not matched to a gene. This CDR3 is 16 amino acids long. The CDR3: CASSLDEGQGTDTQYF. DNA for the CDR3: TGTGCCAGCAGCCTCGACGAGGGACAGGGCACAGATACGCAGTATTTT.

The genes are TRBV13 and TRBJ2-7; 8 bases align to TRBD1. The germline gives CDR1 PRHDT, CDR2 FYEKMQ (reference sequence). V lost 5 bases and J lost 0; bases outside the gene matches: 6. This CDR3 is 15 amino acids long. CDR3 coding DNA: TGTGCCAGCAGCCCCAGGGGGCCTGGCTCCTACGAGCAGTACTTC. Translated, it gives CASSPRGPGSYEQYF.

In its sample, this clone was seen once. J is TRBJ2-3 and V is TRBV7-9; D gene uncertain. The CDR3 consists of 14 residues. The V gene's germline CDR1 is SEHNR and CDR2 FQNEAQ (reference sequence). V dropped 0 bases and J dropped 6 bases, with 10 bases sitting between them. The CDR3, as DNA: TGTGCCAGCAGCTTAGCCCAGGATTTCGATACGCAGTATTTT. Its protein is CASSLAQDFDTQYF. Full variable domain (remainder filled in from reference TRBV7-9 and TRBJ2-3): DTGVSQNPRHKITKRGQNVTFRCDPISEHNRLYWYRQTLGQGPEFLTYFQNEAQLEKSRLLSDRFSAERPKGSFSTLEIQRTEQGDSAMYLCASSLAQDFDTQYFGPGTRLTVL.

This rearrangement joins TRBV4-2 to TRBJ2-1; TRBD2 matches at 11 bases. CDR1 is LGHNA, CDR2 YNFKEQ, per germline. The trim removed 4 bases at V and 3 bases at J, leaving 11 bases unmatched. This CDR3 is built from 18 residues. This CDR3 reads CASSRTLGLADYYNEQFF. The DNA for the CDR3 is TGTGCCAGCAGCCGAACCCTGGGACTAGCGGATTACTACAATGAGCAGTTCTTC.

This chain connects TRBV5-3 to TRBJ2-5, with TRBD1 as a possible D gene (6 bases). TRBV5-3 is labeled an ORF, and its function is uncertain. The V gene lost 3 bases and the J gene lost 5 bases, with 17 bases spanning the gap. The CDR3 contains 15 residues. DNA for the CDR3: TGTGCCAGAAGCTCGGAAACAGGGTATCAGGAGACCCAGTACTTC. This gives the protein CARSSETGYQETQYF.

This chain joins TRBV6-1 and TRBJ2-7; D not resolved. Per the germline V gene, CDR1 is MNHNS and CDR2 is SASEGT. Trimming cost V 7 bases and J 7 bases, with 17 bases left between them. This CDR3 is built from 13 residues. DNA for the CDR3: TGTGCCAGCAAAAGCTTACGGGTGGCAGAGCAGTACTTC. Translating it yields CASKSLRVAEQYF.

On this clone: A read error may produce the germline difference seen at one junction end. V usage is TRBV7-7 and J usage is TRBJ2-2; a possible D gene is TRBD2 (6 bases). The CDR3 is 13 residues long. Germline V gene lookup returns CDR1 SSHAT and CDR2 FNYEAQ (reference sequence). CDR3 DNA sequence: TGTGCTAGCAGCGAAAGACTAGTTGGGGAGCTGTTTTTT. Residues: CASSERLVGELFF.